This TCR beta chain was captured by sequencing in a study of control samples from healthy donors and cancer patients (TCRdb year 2020). Inclusive of the bounding cysteine and phenylalanine, the CDR3 is 15 residues long. Left in the record is the CDR3 DNA by itself, 45 bases read in frame from the first base. Sequences SGHVS (CDR1) and FQNEAQ (CDR2) are obtained from the germline V gene. V lost 4 bases and J lost 2 bases; the stretch between them is 14 bases long. This clone was seen more than once but under ten times. The target of this receptor is not known. No per-base quality is available; no much larger clone lies one base away. Library preparation used the immunoSEQ multiplex PCR assay. Not all clones reach the TCRdb copy of this immuneACCESS table, which keeps in-frame sequences only. Checked studies attribute under half of the gap to unresolved V genes and leave the rest unexplained. This sample holds some 100,000 clones; roughly nine tenths were observed only once. The top ten clonotypes cover 4.4% of the sample.

This sequence originates from a human donor in good health. The donor label of this sample is uncertain. Sequencing input: blood. The receptor chain draws on TRBV7-8 and TRBJ1-2, with TRBD1 perhaps the D gene, on 6 matching bases. The CDR3 loop reads CASSSQGTANYGYTF. The DNA reads as follows: TGTGCCAGCAGCTCCCAGGGGACGGCAAACTATGGCTACACCTTC.